A single sample is the source of the 17 T cell receptor beta chains below, sequenced in a study of T-cell memory formation after mild COVID-19. TCRdb processed the 5' RACE reads anew with MiXCR; each CDR3 protein has one entry. The repertoire includes under 350,000 distinct CDR3 sequences, 16% of them detected once, and roughly 25% sits in the top ten. Material for sequencing was PBMCs or a T cell subset sorted from them (not recorded which). The origin of the receptors is a man younger than 30 who had mild COVID-19 (a few samples of this study predate the infection). Cell type and time point are not known.

This clonotype was counted only a few times. The CDR3 bases are TGTGCCAGCAGCTTGAGTCGGGGGGGCACTGAAGCTTTCTTT. Its translation is CASSLSRGGTEAFF. The V gene is TRBV7-9, the J gene TRBJ1-1, with a possible D match to TRBD1 (5 bases). This CDR3 is 14 amino acids long. The ends were cut back, 3 bases at V and 4 bases at J, with 12 bases in the middle. Germline V lookup: CDR1 SEHNR, CDR2 FQNEAQ (reference sequence).

This clonotype was observed at least ten times. The chain employs TRBV4-3 and TRBJ2-7, with D perhaps TRBD2 (6 bases). V lost 1 base and J lost 7, with 17 bases in between. The CDR3 totals 15 residues. CDR1 LGHNA and CDR2 YSLEER come from the germline V gene. CDR3 sequence: CASSQGPGWAGEQYF. The CDR3 region has the DNA TGCGCCAGCAGCCAAGGTCCAGGGTGGGCGGGAGAGCAGTACTTC.

This clonotype has at least ten counts. The chain has TRBV29-1 and TRBJ2-1; 8 bases align to TRBD1. The ends lost 1 base at V and 4 bases at J; junction bases unmatched: 6. Germline CDR1 is SQVTM and CDR2 is ANQGSEA. The CDR3 is 15 amino acids. DNA of the CDR3: TGCAGCGTTGAAGGGGGGGACAGGAGGTACAATGAGCAGTTCTTC. Translation: CSVEGGDRRYNEQFF.

The table lists this clonotype with many counts. The chain has TRBV5-4 and TRBJ2-7, with TRBD1 as a possible D gene (5 bases). Trimming cost V 1 base and J 6 bases, with 5 bases left between them. There are 11 residues in the CDR3. The germline gives CDR1 SGHNT, CDR2 YYREEE (reference sequence). The CDR3 protein is CASSLRGEQYF. The CDR3 region has the DNA TGTGCCAGCAGCTTGAGGGGCGAGCAGTACTTC. The full variable domain, completed using reference TRBV5-4 and TRBJ2-7, is ETGVTQSPTHLIKTRGQQVTLRCSSQSGHNTVSWYQQALGQGPQFIFQYYREEENGRGNFPPRFSGLQFPNYSSELNVNALELDDSALYLCASSLRGEQYFGPGTRLTVT.

This sequence joins TRBV7-6 and TRBJ2-3; 8 nucleotides align to TRBD2. CDR1 SGHVS and CDR2 FNYEAQ come from the germline V gene. The CDR3 covers 16 residues. With V trimmed by 1 base and J by 2 bases, 5 bases remained unmatched. CDR3 sequence: CASSLGSAGATDTQYF. CDR3 in DNA: TGTGCCAGCAGCTTAGGATCAGCGGGGGCCACAGATACGCAGTATTTT.

The V and J genes are TRBV10-3 and TRBJ1-1, with 7 positions matching TRBD1. There are 14 residues in the CDR3. Germline V gives CDR1 ENHRY, CDR2 SYGVKD. After removal of 7 bases from V and 4 bases from J, the junction contained 9 bases not matched to a gene. The CDR3 nucleotides read TGTGCCATCAAAGGGGGCCAGGGATCCACTGAAGCTTTCTTT. This encodes CAIKGGQGSTEAFF.

This clonotype was observed a few times. The V call is TRBV12-3 or TRBV12-4, the J call TRBJ2-5, with 9 bases lining up with TRBD1. This CDR3 contains 17 residues. Losses at the gene ends were 1 base for V and 3 bases for J; bases not matched to a gene: 9. DNA of the CDR3: TGTGCCAGCAGTTTAGGGGCGACAGGGGGAGGGAAAGAGACCCAGTACTTC. It specifies CASSLGATGGGKETQYF.

This clonotype was seen a few times. The rearrangement joins TRBV7-9 to TRBJ1-2; a weak D match, TRBD1 (5 bases). CDR3 length: 15 residues. Germline V gene sequence: CDR1 SEHNR, CDR2 FQNEAQ (reference sequence). Trimming pared 4 bases from V and 4 bases from J, leaving 16 bases between. CDR3 sequence (DNA): TGTGCCAGCAGCTCAGGCCCGGGACTAGGCTATGGCTACACCTTC. Translating gives CASSSGPGLGYGYTF.

This rearrangement joins TRBV12-5 to TRBJ2-7; D unresolved. The germline CDR1 and CDR2 sequences are LGHNT and FRNRAP. The CDR3 is 13 amino acids. Trimming took 6 bases from V and 1 from J, leaving 10 bases between them. Here the CDR3 reads CASGSSGSYEQYF. The CDR3 nucleotides read TGTGCTAGTGGGTCCTCCGGGTCCTACGAGCAGTACTTC.

The chain has TRBV20-1 and TRBJ2-5; the D gene is possibly TRBD1 (6 bases). This CDR3 spans 16 amino acids. CDR1 is DFQATT and CDR2 is SNEGSKA in the germline V gene (reference sequence). V was pared by 0 bases and J by 5 bases, with 19 bases between. CDR3 loop: CSARDLGQGSWETQYF. CDR3 DNA: TGCAGTGCTAGAGATCTAGGCCAGGGGTCATGGGAGACCCAGTACTTC.

There are a few counts of this clonotype. The chain uses TRBV7-9 and TRBJ2-5; D is undetermined. The CDR3 is 14 residues long. The germline V gene encodes CDR1 SEHNR and CDR2 FQNEAQ (reference sequence). Trimming shortened V by 6 bases and J by 0 bases, and 11 bases separated the two germline ends. In DNA, the CDR3 is TGTGCCAGCAGGGAAGACGGGTACCAAGAGACCCAGTACTTC. Residues: CASREDGYQETQYF.

This chain joins TRBV4-3 and TRBJ2-5, with D perhaps matching TRBD1 or TRBD2 (5 bases each). This CDR3 contains 14 residues. The V gene lost 0 bases and the J gene lost 5 bases, with 10 bases spanning the gap. Germline V gene lookup returns CDR1 LGHNA and CDR2 YSLEER. Here the CDR3 DNA reads TGCGCCAGCAGCCAAGACGGGGCTGGGGAGACCCAGTACTTC. It is translated as CASSQDGAGETQYF.

This clonotype was seen more than once but under ten times. This chain uses TRBV28 with TRBJ2-5; 8 nucleotides align to TRBD2. CDR3 length: 14 amino acids. V lost 6 bases and J lost 5; bases outside the gene matches: 8. Per the germline V gene, CDR1 is MDHEN and CDR2 is SYDVKM. In DNA, the CDR3 is TGTGCCAGCAGATTAGCGGGGACCAGGGAGACCCAGTACTTC. Encoded protein: CASRLAGTRETQYF.

This clonotype was seen only a few times. This rearrangement joins TRBV4-3 to TRBJ2-6; D gene ambiguous. The germline CDR1 and CDR2 sequences are LGHNA and YSLEER. V dropped 0 bases and J dropped 0 bases, with 9 bases sitting between them. CDR3 length equals 17 residues. CDR3 nucleotides: TGCGCCAGCAGCCAAGATCTCGTGGGCTCTGGGGCCAACGTCCTGACTTTC. Translating gives CASSQDLVGSGANVLTF.

This clonotype was found a few times. The chain links TRBV6-5 to TRBJ2-1; 7 positions match TRBD1. This CDR3 comprises 12 residues. From germline, CDR1 is MNHEY and CDR2 SVGAGI. V trimming: 7 bases; J trimming: 10 bases; junction bases outside the gene matches: 7. As DNA, the CDR3 is TGTGCCAGCATTAACAGGGGACGGGAGCAGTTCTTC. Translated, it gives CASINRGREQFF.

This chain joins TRBV6-6 and TRBJ2-5, with TRBD1 matching over 7 bases. CDR1 and CDR2 from the germline V gene are MNHNY and SVGAGI (reference sequence). Trimming at V came to 5 bases and at J to 4 bases, leaving 13 bases not matched to a gene. The CDR3 sequence is 16 residues long. This CDR3 reads CASSTEGARRIETQYF. DNA of the CDR3: TGTGCCAGCAGTACTGAGGGGGCGCGGAGGATAGAGACCCAGTACTTC.

The V gene is TRBV15, the J gene TRBJ2-7; 7 positions match TRBD1. The CDR3 is 14 amino acids. Germline values: CDR1 LNHNV, CDR2 YYDKDF (reference sequence). V lost 5 bases and J lost 6; bases outside the gene matches: 10. CDR3 sequence reads: CATSPSRGKREQYV. In nucleotides, the CDR3 is TGTGCCACCAGCCCAAGCAGGGGGAAGCGCGAGCAGTACGTC.